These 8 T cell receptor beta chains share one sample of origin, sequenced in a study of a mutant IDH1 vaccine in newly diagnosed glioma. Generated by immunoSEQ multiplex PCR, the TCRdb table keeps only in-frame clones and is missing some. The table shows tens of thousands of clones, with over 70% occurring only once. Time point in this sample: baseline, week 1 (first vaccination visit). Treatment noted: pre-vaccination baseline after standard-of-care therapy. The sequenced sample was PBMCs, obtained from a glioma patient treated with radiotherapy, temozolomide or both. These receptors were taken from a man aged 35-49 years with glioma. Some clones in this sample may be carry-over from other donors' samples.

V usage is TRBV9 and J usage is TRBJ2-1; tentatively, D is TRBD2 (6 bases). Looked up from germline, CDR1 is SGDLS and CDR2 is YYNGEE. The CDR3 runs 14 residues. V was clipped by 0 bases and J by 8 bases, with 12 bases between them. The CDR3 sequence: CASSVVGGLDEQFF. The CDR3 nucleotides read TGTGCCAGCAGCGTAGTTGGGGGACTCGATGAGCAGTTCTTC. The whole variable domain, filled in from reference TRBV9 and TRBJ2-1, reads DSGVTQTPKHLITATGQRVTLRCSPRSGDLSVYWYQQSLDQGLQFLIQYYNGEERAKGNILERFSAQQFPDLHSELNLSSLELGDSALYFCASSVVGGLDEQFFGPGTRLTVL.

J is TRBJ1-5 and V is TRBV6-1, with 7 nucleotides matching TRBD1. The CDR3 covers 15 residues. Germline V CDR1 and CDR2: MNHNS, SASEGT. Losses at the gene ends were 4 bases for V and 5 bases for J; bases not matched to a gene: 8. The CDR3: CASSGWTGSDQPQHF. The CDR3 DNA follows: TGTGCCAGCAGTGGCTGGACAGGTTCAGATCAGCCCCAGCATTTT.

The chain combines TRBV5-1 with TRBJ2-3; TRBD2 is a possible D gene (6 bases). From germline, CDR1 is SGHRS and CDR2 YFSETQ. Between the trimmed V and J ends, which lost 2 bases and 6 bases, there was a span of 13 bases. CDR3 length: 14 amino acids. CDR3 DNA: TGCGCCAGCAGCTTTGGGGGGAGCGGGGATACGCAGTATTTT. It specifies CASSFGGSGDTQYF.

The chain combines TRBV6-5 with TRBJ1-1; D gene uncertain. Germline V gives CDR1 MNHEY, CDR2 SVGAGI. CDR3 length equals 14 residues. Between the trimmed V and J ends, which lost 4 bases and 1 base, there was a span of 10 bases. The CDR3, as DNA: TGTGCCAGCAGTTCGCCGCATCGGAACACTGAAGCTTTCTTT. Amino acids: CASSSPHRNTEAFF.

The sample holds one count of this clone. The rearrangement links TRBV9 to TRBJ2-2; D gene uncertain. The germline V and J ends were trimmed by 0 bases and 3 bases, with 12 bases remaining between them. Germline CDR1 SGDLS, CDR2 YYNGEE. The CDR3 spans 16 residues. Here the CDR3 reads CASSVVPPQDTGELFF. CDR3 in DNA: TGTGCCAGCAGCGTAGTCCCTCCGCAGGACACCGGGGAGCTGTTTTTT.

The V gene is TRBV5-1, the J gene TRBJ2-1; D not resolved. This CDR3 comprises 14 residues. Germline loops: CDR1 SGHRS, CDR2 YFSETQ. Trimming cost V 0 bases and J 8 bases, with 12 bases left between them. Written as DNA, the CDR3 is TGCGCCAGCAGCTTGGTTGGGGTATTGGATGAGCAGTTCTTC. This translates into CASSLVGVLDEQFF.

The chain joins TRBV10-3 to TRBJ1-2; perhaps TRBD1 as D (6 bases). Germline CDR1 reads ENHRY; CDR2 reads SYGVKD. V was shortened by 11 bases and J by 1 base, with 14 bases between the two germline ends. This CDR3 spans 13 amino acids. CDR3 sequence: CAARTDYNYGYTF. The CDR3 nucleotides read TGTGCCGCCCGGACAGACTATAACTATGGCTACACCTTC.

This CDR3 reads CASSRGFERGPSSYEQYF. The CDR3 DNA follows: TGTGCCAGCAGCCGCGGGTTCGAGCGGGGCCCTAGCTCCTACGAGCAGTACTTC. J is TRBJ2-7 and V is TRBV14; 7 nucleotides line up with TRBD2. Per the germline V gene, CDR1 is SGHDN and CDR2 is FVKESK. CDR3 length: 18 residues. After removal of 4 bases from V and 0 bases from J, the junction contained 15 bases not matched to a gene.